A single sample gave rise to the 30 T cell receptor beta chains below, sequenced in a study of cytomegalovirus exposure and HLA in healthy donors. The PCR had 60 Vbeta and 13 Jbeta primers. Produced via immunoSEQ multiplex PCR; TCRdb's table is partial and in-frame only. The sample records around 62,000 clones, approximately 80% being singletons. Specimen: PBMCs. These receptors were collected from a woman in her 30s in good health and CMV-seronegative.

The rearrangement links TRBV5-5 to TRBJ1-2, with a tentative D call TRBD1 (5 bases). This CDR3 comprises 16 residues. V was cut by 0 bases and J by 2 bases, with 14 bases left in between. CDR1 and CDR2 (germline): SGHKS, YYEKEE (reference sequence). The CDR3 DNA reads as TGTGCCAGCAGCTTGGCCCAGGGTTTGCCCAACTATGGCTACACCTTC. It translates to CASSLAQGLPNYGYTF.

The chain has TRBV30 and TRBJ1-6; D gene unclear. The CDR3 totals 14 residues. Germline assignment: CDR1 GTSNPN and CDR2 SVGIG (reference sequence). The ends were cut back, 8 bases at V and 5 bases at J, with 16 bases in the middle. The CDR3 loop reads CARETGNHNSPLHF. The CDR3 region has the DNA TGTGCCAGAGAAACCGGGAACCATAATTCACCCCTCCACTTT.

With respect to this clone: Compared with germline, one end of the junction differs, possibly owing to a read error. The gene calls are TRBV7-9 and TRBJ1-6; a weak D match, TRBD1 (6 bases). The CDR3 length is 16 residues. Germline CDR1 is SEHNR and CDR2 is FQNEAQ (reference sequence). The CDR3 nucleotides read TGTTCCAGCAGCTTAGGGGGAGCCCCTAGAAAGACACCCCTCCACTTT. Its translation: CSSSLGGAPRKTPLHF.

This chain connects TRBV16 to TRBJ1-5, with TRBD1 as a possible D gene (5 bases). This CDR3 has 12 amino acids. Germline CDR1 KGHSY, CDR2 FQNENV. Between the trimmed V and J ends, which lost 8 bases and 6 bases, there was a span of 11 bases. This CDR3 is CASGGSRQPQHF. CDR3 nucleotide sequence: TGTGCCAGCGGGGGGAGTCGTCAGCCCCAGCATTTT. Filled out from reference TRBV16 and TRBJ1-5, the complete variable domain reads GEEVAQTPKHLVRGEGQKAKLYCAPIKGHSYVFWYQQVLKNEFKFLISFQNENVFDETGMPKERFSAKCLPNSPCSLEIQATKLEDSAVYFCASGGSRQPQHFGDGTRLSIL.

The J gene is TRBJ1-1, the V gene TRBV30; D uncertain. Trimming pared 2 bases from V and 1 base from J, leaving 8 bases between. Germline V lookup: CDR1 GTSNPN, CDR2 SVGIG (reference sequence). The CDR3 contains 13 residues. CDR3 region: CAWSKEENTEAFF. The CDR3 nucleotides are TGTGCCTGGAGTAAAGAGGAGAACACTGAAGCTTTCTTT.

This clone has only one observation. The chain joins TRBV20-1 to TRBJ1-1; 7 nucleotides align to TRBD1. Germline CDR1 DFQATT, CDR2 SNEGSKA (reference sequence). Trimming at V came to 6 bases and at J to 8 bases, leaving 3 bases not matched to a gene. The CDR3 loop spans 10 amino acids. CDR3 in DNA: TGCAGTGCCGGAGGGGGCGAAGCTTTCTTT. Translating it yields CSAGGGEAFF.

The CDR3 is CASSSPRGPRAKNIQYF. CDR3 DNA: TGTGCCAGCAGCTCCCCCCGAGGGCCCAGGGCCAAAAACATTCAGTACTTC. The chain combines TRBV7-9 with TRBJ2-4, with D perhaps matching TRBD2 (5 bases). The V end was cut by 4 bases, the J end by 1 base, with 17 bases between. Germline CDR1 and CDR2: SEHNR and FQNEAQ (reference sequence). CDR3 size: 17 residues.

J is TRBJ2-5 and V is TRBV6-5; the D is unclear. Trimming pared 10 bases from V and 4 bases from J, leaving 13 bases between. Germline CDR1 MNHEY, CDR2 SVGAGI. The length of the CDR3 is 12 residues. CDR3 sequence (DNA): TGTGCCACAAGCCGGTCTGCAGAGACCCAGTACTTC. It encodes CATSRSAETQYF.

For the CDR3, the DNA is TGCGCCAGCAGCTTGGCCGGGGTAGCGGGGGTAGACACAGATACGCAGTATTTT. Amino acid sequence: CASSLAGVAGVDTDTQYF. V and J are TRBV5-1 and TRBJ2-3; 9 nucleotides agree with TRBD2. Trimming took 0 bases from V and 2 from J; bases not matched to a gene: 10. Germline V gives CDR1 SGHRS, CDR2 YFSETQ. The CDR3 length is 18 residues.

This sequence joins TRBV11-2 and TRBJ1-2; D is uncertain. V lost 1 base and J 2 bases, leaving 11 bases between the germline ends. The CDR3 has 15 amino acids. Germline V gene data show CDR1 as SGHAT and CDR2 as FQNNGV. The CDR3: CASSLVAGSNYGYTF. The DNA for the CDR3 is TGTGCCAGCAGCTTAGTTGCAGGTTCCAACTATGGCTACACCTTC.

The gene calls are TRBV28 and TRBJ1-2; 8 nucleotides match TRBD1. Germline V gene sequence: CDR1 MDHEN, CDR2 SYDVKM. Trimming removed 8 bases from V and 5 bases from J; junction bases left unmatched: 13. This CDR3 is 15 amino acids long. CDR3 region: CASSEQGARFYGYTF. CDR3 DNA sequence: TGTGCCAGCTCCGAGCAGGGGGCGCGATTTTATGGCTACACCTTC.

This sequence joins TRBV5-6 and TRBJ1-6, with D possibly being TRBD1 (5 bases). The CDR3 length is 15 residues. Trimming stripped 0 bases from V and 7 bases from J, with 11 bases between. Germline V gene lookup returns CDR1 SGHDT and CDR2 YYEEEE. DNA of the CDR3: TGTGCCAGCAGCTTGGCCCCAGGGCGAAATTCACCCCTCCACTTT. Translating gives CASSLAPGRNSPLHF.

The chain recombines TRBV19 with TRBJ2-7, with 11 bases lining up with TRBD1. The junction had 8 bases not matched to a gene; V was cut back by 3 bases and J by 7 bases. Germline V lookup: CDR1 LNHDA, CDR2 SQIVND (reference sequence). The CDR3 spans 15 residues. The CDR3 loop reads CASSITLDRGREQYF. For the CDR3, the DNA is TGTGCCAGTAGTATTACTCTGGACAGGGGGCGAGAGCAGTACTTC.

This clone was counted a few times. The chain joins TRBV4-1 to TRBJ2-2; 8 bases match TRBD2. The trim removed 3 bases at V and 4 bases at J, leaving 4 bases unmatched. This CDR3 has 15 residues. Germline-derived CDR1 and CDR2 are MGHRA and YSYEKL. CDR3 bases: TGCGCCAGCAGCCACCCGGGGGGGCCCACCGGGGAGCTGTTTTTT. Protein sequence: CASSHPGGPTGELFF.

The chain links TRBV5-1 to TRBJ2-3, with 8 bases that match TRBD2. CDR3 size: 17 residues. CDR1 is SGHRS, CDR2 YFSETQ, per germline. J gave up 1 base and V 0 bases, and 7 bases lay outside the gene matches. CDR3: CASSLAAGGGRTDTQYF. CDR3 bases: TGCGCCAGCAGCTTGGCCGCGGGCGGGGGGCGCACAGATACGCAGTATTTT.

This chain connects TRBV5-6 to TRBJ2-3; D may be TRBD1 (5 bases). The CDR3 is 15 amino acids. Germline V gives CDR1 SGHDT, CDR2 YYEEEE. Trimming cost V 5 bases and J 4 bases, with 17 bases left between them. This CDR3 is CASRPLSRQPDTQYF. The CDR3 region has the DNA TGTGCCAGCAGGCCTCTCTCTAGACAGCCAGATACGCAGTATTTT.

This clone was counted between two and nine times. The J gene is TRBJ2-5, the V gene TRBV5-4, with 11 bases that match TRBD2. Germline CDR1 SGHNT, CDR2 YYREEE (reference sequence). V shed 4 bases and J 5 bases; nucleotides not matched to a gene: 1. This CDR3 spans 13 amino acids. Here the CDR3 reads CASSLAGGETQYF. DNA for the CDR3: TGTGCCAGCAGCCTAGCGGGGGGTGAGACCCAGTACTTC.

The CDR3 loop is CASNLGPWGRPSSTEAFF. The DNA of the CDR3 is TGTGCCAGTAACCTCGGGCCCTGGGGCCGCCCTTCTTCCACTGAAGCTTTCTTT. This chain links TRBV19 with TRBJ1-1; D might be TRBD1 (5 bases). Germline V CDR1 and CDR2: LNHDA, SQIVND (reference sequence). Trimming took off 7 bases at V and 4 bases at J, with 28 bases between the two ends. The length of the CDR3 is 18 residues.

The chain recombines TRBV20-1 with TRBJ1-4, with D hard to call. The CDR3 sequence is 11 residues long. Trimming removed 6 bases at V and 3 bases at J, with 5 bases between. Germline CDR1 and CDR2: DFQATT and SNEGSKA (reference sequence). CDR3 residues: CSANSNEKLFF. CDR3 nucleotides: TGCAGTGCCAACTCTAATGAAAAACTGTTTTTT.

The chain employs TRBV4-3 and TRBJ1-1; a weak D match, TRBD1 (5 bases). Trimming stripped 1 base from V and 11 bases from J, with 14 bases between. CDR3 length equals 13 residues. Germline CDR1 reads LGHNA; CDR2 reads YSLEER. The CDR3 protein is CASSQGVRGRAFF. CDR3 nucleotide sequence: TGCGCCAGCAGCCAAGGAGTAAGGGGTAGGGCTTTCTTT.

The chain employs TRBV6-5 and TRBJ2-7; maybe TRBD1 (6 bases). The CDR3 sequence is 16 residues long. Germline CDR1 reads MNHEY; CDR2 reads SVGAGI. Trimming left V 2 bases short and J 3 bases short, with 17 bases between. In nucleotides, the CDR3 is TGTGCCAGCAGTTACGGGACCCGGGACACCCACTACGAGCAGTACTTC. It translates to CASSYGTRDTHYEQYF.

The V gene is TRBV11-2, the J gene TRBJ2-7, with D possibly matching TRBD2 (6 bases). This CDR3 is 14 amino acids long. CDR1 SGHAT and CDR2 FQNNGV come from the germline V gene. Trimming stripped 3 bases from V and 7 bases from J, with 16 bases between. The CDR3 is CASSFLLGRGEQYF. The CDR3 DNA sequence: TGTGCCAGCAGCTTCCTCCTAGGCCGGGGGGAGCAGTACTTC.

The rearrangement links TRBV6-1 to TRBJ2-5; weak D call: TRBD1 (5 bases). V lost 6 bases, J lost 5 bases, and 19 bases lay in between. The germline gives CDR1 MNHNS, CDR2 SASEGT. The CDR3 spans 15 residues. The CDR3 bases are TGTGCCAGCAGCCCGGGTGCGGCCAGGGTTGAGACCCAGTACTTC. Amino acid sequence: CASSPGAARVETQYF.

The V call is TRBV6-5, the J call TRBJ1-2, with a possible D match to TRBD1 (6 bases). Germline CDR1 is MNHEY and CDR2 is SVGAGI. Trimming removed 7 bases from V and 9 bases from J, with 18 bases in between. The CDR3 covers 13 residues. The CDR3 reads CASIRSGGRSYTF. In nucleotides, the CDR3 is TGTGCCAGCATCAGGAGTGGGGGCAGGAGCTACACCTTC.

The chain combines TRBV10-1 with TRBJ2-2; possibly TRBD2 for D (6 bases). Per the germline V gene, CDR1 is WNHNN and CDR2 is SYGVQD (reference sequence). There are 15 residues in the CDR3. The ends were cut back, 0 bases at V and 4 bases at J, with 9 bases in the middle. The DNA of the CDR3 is TGCGCCAGCAGTGAGTCGGTCGGGGGCACCGGGGAGCTGTTTTTT. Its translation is CASSESVGGTGELFF.

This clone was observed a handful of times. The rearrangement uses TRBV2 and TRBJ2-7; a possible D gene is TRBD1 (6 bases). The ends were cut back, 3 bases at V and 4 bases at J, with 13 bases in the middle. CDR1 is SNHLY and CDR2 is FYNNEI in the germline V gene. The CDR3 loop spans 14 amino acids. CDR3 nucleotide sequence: TGTGCCAGCAGTGATCCAGGGGATTGGTACGAGCAGTACTTC. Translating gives CASSDPGDWYEQYF.

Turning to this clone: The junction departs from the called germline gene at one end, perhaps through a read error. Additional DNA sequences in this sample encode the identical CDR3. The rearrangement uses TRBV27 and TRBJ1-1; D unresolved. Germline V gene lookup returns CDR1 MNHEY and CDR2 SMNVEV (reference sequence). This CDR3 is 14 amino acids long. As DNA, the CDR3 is TGTGCCAGCAGTTTAAAGGTGCTAGGCACTGAAGCTTTCTTC. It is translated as CASSLKVLGTEAFF.

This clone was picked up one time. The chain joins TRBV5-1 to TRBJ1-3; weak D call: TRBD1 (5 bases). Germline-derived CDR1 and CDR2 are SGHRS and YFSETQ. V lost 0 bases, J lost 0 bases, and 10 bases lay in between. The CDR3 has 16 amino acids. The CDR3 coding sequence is TGCGCCAGCAGCTTGGAATTGGGGGGCTCTGGAAACACCATATATTTT. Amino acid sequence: CASSLELGGSGNTIYF.

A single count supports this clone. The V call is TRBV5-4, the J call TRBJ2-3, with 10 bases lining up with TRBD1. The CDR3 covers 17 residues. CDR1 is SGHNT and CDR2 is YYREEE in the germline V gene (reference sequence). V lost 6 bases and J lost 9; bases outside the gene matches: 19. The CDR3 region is CASTDGAFGQGGLTQYF. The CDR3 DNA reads TGTGCCAGCACCGACGGGGCTTTCGGACAGGGGGGGTTGACGCAGTATTTT.

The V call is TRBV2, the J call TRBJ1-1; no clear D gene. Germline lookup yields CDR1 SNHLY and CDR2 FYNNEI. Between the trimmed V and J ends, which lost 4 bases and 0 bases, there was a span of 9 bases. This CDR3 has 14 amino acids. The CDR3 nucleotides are TGTGCCAGCAGTGTGCCGGTGATGAACACTGAAGCTTTCTTT. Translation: CASSVPVMNTEAFF.